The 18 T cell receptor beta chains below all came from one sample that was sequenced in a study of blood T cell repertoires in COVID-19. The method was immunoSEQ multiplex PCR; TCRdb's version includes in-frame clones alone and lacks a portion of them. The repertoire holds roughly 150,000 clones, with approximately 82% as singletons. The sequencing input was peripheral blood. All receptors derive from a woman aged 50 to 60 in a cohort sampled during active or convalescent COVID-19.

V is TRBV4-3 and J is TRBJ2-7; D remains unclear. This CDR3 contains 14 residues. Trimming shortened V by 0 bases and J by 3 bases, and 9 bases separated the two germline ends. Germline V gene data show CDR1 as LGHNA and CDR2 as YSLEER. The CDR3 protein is CASSQDPGNYEQYF. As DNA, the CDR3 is TGCGCCAGCAGCCAAGATCCTGGCAACTACGAGCAGTACTTC.

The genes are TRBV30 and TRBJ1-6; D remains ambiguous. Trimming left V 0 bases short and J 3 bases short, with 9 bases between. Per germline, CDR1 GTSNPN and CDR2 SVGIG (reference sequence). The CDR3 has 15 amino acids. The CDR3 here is CAWSVASGYNSPLHF. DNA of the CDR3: TGTGCCTGGAGTGTGGCTTCTGGCTATAATTCACCCCTCCACTTT.

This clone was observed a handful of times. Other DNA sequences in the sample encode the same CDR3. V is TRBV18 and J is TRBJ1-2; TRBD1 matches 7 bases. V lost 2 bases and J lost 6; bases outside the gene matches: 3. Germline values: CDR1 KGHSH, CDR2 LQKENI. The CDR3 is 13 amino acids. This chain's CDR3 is CASSPGQENGYTF. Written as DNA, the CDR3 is TGTGCCAGCTCACCAGGACAGGAGAATGGCTACACCTTC.

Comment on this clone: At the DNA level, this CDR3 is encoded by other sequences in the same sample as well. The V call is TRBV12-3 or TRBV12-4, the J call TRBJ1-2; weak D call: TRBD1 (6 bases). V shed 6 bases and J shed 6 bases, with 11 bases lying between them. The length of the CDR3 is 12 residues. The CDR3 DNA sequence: TGTGCCAGCAGGACCGGGGGGCATGGCTACACCTTC. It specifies CASRTGGHGYTF.

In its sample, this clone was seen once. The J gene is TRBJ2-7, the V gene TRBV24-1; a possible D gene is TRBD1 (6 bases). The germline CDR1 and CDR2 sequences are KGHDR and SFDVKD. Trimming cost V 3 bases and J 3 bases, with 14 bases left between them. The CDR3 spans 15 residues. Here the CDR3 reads CATSDTRDTYYEQYF. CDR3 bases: TGTGCCACCAGTGATACTCGGGACACCTACTACGAGCAGTACTTC.

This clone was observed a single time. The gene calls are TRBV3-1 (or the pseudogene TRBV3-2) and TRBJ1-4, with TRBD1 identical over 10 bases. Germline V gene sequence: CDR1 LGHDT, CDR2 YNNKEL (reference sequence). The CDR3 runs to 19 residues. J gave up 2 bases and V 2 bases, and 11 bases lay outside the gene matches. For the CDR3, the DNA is TGTGCCAGCAGCCAAAAACGGGGGACAGGGGTTTGGACTAATGAAAAACTGTTTTTT. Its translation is CASSQKRGTGVWTNEKLFF.

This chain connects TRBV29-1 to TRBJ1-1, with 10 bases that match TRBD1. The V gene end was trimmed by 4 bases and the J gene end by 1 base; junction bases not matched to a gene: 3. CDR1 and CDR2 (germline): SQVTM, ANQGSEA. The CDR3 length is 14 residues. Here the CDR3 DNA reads TGCAGCGTTGCCAGGACAGGGGGGAACACTGAAGCTTTCTTT. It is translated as CSVARTGGNTEAFF.

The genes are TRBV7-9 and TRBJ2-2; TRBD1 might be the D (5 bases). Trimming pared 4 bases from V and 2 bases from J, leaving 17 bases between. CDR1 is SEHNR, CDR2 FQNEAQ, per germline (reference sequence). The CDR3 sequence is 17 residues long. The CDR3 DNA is TGTGCCAGCAGCTCCCCCCTAGGGCAGGGCAACACCGGGGAGCTGTTTTTT. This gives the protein CASSSPLGQGNTGELFF.

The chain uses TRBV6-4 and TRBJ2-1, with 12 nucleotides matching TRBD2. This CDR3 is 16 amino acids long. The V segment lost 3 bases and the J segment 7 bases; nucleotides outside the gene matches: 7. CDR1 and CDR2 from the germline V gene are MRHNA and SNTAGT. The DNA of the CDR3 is TGTGCCAGCAGTGATTACCCTAGCGGGGGGGTTAATGAGCAGTTCTTC. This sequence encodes CASSDYPSGGVNEQFF.

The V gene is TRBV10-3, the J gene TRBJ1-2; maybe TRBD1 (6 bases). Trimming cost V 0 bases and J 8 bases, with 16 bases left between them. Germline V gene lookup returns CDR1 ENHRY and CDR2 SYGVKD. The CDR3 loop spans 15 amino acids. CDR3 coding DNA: TGTGCCATCAGTGAGTCCAGGGACACTCTGGCGGGCTACACCTTC. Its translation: CAISESRDTLAGYTF.

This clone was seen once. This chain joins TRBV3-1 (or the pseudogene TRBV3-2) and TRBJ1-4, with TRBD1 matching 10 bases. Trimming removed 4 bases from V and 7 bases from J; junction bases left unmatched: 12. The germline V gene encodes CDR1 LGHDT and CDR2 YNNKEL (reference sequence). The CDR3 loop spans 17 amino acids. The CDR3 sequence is CASSLVGQGVFGEKLFF. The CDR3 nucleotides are TGTGCCAGCAGCCTCGTCGGACAGGGGGTGTTTGGTGAAAAACTGTTTTTT.

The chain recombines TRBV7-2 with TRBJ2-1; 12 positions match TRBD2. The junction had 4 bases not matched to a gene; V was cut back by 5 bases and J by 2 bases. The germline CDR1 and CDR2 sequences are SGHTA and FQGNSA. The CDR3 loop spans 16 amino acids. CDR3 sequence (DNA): TGTGCCAGCAGCCCGAGACTAGCGGGGGCCTACAATGAGCAGTTCTTC. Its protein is CASSPRLAGAYNEQFF.

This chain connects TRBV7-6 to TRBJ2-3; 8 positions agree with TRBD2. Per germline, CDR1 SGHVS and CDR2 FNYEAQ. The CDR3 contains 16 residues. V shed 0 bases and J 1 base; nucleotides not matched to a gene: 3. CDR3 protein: CASSLARGVGTDTQYF. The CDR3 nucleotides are TGTGCCAGCAGCTTAGCGCGGGGGGTCGGCACAGATACGCAGTATTTT. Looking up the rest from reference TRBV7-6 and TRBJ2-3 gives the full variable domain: GAGVSQSPRYKVTKRGQDVALRCDPISGHVSLYWYRQALGQGPEFLTYFNYEAQQDKSGLPNDRFSAERPEGSISTLTIQRTEQRDSAMYRCASSLARGVGTDTQYFGPGTRLTVL.

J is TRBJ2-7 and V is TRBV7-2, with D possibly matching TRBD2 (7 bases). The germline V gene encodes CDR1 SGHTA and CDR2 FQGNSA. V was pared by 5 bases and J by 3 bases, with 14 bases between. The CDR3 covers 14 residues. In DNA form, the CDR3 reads TGTGCCAGCAGCCCGGGGGGCTCCTTCTACGAGCAGTACTTC. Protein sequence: CASSPGGSFYEQYF.

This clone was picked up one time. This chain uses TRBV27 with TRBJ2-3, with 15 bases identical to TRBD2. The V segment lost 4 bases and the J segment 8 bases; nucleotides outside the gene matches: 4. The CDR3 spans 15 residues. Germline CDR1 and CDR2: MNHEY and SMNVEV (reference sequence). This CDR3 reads CASSSQGLAGGTQYF. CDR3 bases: TGTGCCAGCAGTTCCCAGGGACTAGCGGGGGGTACGCAGTATTTT.

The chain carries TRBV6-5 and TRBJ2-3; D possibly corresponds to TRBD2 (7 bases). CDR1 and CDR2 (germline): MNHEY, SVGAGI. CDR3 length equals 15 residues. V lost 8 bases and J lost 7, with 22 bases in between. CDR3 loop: CASSNGRGGANTQYF. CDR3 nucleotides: TGTGCCAGCTCAAATGGGAGGGGGGGGGCCAATACGCAGTATTTT.

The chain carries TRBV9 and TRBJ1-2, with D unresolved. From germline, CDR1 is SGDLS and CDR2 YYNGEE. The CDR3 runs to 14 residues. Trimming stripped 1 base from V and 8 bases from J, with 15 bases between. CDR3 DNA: TGTGCCAGCAGCGTAATGGAGGGATTGGAAGGCTACACCTTC. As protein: CASSVMEGLEGYTF. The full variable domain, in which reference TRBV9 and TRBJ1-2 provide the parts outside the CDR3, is DSGVTQTPKHLITATGQRVTLRCSPRSGDLSVYWYQQSLDQGLQFLIQYYNGEERAKGNILERFSAQQFPDLHSELNLSSLELGDSALYFCASSVMEGLEGYTFGSGTRLTVV.

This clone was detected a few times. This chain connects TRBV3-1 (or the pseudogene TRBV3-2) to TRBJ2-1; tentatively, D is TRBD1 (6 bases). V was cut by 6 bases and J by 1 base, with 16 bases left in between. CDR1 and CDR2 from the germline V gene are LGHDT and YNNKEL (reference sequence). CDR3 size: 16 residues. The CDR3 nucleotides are TGTGCCAGCAGTCACTCACACAGGGTTTCCTACAATGAGCAGTTCTTC. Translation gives CASSHSHRVSYNEQFF.